The 30 T cell receptor beta chains in this list originate from one sample, sequenced in a study of vaccination effects on CD4 cells after COVID-19. Here immunoSEQ multiplex PCR was the method, and the copy in TCRdb shows in-frame clones only, minus some. This sample has some 15,000 clones, with about 74% found just once. Ahead of sequencing, the ViraFEST assay grew antigen-specific CD4+ T cells using viral peptide pools. Isolating CD4+ T cells followed approximately 9 days of culture. Two-dose BNT162b2 or mRNA-1273 vaccination was given to participants. No cognate antigen is known for these TCRs. Sequenced here: CD4+ T cells from PBMCs cultured with HCoV-NL63 spike peptides, sampled after COVID-19 vaccination. The source is a human donor who received a COVID-19 vaccine.

The V and J genes are TRBV30 and TRBJ2-7, with unresolved D. The CDR3 sequence is 14 residues long. Germline V CDR1 and CDR2: GTSNPN, SVGIG (reference sequence). V lost 1 base and J 3 bases, leaving 13 bases between the germline ends. The CDR3 coding sequence is TGTGCCTGGAGTGAGCCCGGTCGGGTCTACGAGCAGTACTTC. Encoded protein: CAWSEPGRVYEQYF.

The rearrangement joins TRBV6-1 to TRBJ2-1; 12 bases align to TRBD2. This CDR3 has 14 amino acids. Per the germline V gene, CDR1 is MNHNS and CDR2 is SASEGT. V trimming: 2 bases; J trimming: 15 bases; junction bases outside the gene matches: 8. The CDR3 loop reads CASSEMSSGRASFF. DNA for the CDR3: TGTGCCAGCAGTGAAATGTCTAGCGGGAGGGCCTCGTTCTTC.

The J gene is TRBJ2-7, the V gene TRBV9; TRBD1 agrees at 9 bases. This CDR3 contains 16 residues. From germline, CDR1 is SGDLS and CDR2 YYNGEE. With 0 bases clipped from V and 6 bases from J, the junction kept 10 bases outside the gene matches. In DNA, the CDR3 is TGTGCCAGCAGCGTAGGGGCCGGGACAGGGAGGATCGAGCAGTACTTC. Its translation is CASSVGAGTGRIEQYF.

The CDR3 here is CASSQVSLGKGGYTF. The CDR3 DNA is TGTGCCAGCAGCCAGGTCTCCCTTGGGAAGGGGGGCTACACCTTC. The gene calls are TRBV14 and TRBJ1-2, with D maybe TRBD1 (5 bases). Trimming pared 3 bases from V and 8 bases from J, leaving 19 bases between. In germline, CDR1 is SGHDN, CDR2 FVKESK. The CDR3 is 15 amino acids.

The genes are TRBV3-1 (or the pseudogene TRBV3-2) and TRBJ2-7, with 8 bases that match TRBD2. The CDR3 has 15 amino acids. V lost 1 base to trimming and J lost 4 bases; unmatched junction nucleotides: 6. Germline CDR1 reads LGHDT; CDR2 reads YNNKEL (reference sequence). The CDR3 protein is CASSQGGSGIYEQYF. For the CDR3, the DNA is TGTGCCAGCAGCCAAGGGGGTAGCGGGATATACGAGCAGTACTTC.

Concerning this clone itself: The junction does not match germline at one end; this may be a read error. This chain links TRBV7-7 with TRBJ1-4, with no clear D. There are 13 residues in the CDR3. The V gene's germline CDR1 is SSHAT and CDR2 FNYEAQ (reference sequence). The CDR3 coding sequence is TGTGCTAGCAGCTTAGTGGAAAATGAAAAACTGTTTTTT. It codes for CASSLVENEKLFF.

The CDR3 DNA is TGTGCCACCAGCAGAGATCCGACCCCCACAGATACGCAGTATTTT. Amino acid sequence: CATSRDPTPTDTQYF. The chain is built from TRBV15 and TRBJ2-3, with D unresolved. CDR3 size: 15 residues. Germline V gene lookup returns CDR1 LNHNV and CDR2 YYDKDF (reference sequence). V was trimmed by 0 bases and J by 2 bases, leaving 9 bases between them.

The chain joins TRBV3-1 (or the pseudogene TRBV3-2) to TRBJ1-3; 8 positions match TRBD1. In germline, CDR1 is LGHDT, CDR2 YNNKEL (reference sequence). J lost 1 base, V lost 4 bases, and 9 bases had no gene match. This CDR3 is built from 17 residues. The CDR3 DNA reads TGTGCCAGCAGCCCCCTGGACAGGGTTCGATCTGGAAACACCATATATTTT. Its protein is CASSPLDRVRSGNTIYF.

This chain links TRBV5-4 with TRBJ1-5; 7 nucleotides match TRBD1. The CDR3 length is 14 residues. The V gene's germline CDR1 is SGHNT and CDR2 YYREEE (reference sequence). Trimming removed 5 bases from V and 2 bases from J; junction bases left unmatched: 4. The CDR3 protein is CASSPGQGNQPQHF. The CDR3 bases are TGTGCCAGCAGTCCAGGACAGGGCAATCAGCCCCAGCATTTT.

The chain employs TRBV9 and TRBJ2-3; possibly TRBD1 for D (5 bases). The V end was cut by 0 bases, the J end by 0 bases, with 11 bases between. Germline CDR1 SGDLS, CDR2 YYNGEE. This CDR3 is built from 16 residues. This CDR3 reads CASSVGTLTSTDTQYF. DNA for the CDR3: TGTGCCAGCAGCGTAGGGACATTGACTAGCACAGATACGCAGTATTTT.

This chain uses TRBV4-1 with TRBJ2-5, with 7 bases lining up with TRBD1. This CDR3 is built from 13 residues. Looked up from germline, CDR1 is MGHRA and CDR2 is YSYEKL. V gave up 4 bases and J gave up 4 bases; unmatched junction bases: 3. The CDR3 DNA reads as TGCGCCAGCAGCCGAGGGGGCGTAGAGACCCAGTACTTC. This codes for CASSRGGVETQYF.

The V gene is TRBV6-5, the J gene TRBJ2-1; TRBD2 matches at 11 bases. The ends lost 6 bases at V and 4 bases at J; junction bases unmatched: 5. Germline V gene data show CDR1 as MNHEY and CDR2 as SVGAGI. The CDR3 extends over 15 amino acids. The CDR3 DNA reads TGTGCCAGCAGCTCCACTAGCGGGAGTTACAATGAGCAGTTCTTC. Encoded protein: CASSSTSGSYNEQFF.

The chain links TRBV7-2 to TRBJ2-3, with 7 bases matching TRBD2. V dropped 7 bases and J dropped 5; count of bases not matched to a gene: 15. This CDR3 contains 16 residues. Germline-derived CDR1 and CDR2 are SGHTA and FQGNSA. For the CDR3, the DNA is TGTGCCAGCACCCAGTGGGGGGGAGGGCGTTTAGATACGCAGTATTTT. This encodes CASTQWGGGRLDTQYF.

A single count supports this clone. This chain joins TRBV6-6 and TRBJ1-1; a weak D match, TRBD1 (6 bases). There are 11 residues in the CDR3. Per the germline V gene, CDR1 is MNHNY and CDR2 is SVGAGI (reference sequence). Trimming shortened V by 6 bases and J by 6 bases, and 8 bases separated the two germline ends. CDR3 nucleotide sequence: TGTGCCAGCAGGGGGGGGCCTGAAGCTTTCTTT. Its translation is CASRGGPEAFF.

This chain uses TRBV4-3 with TRBJ1-2, with a weak D call TRBD1 (5 bases). Germline CDR1 LGHNA, CDR2 YSLEER. Trimming took 1 base from V and 1 from J, leaving 13 bases between them. The CDR3 contains 16 residues. CDR3 bases: TGCGCCAGCAGCCAAGGAGGCGCGGGGGATAACTATGGCTACACCTTC. Encoded protein: CASSQGGAGDNYGYTF.

This chain uses TRBV5-5 with TRBJ2-1, with D perhaps matching TRBD2 (5 bases). This CDR3 spans 13 amino acids. CDR1 and CDR2 from the germline V gene are SGHKS and YYEKEE (reference sequence). Deletions cut 5 bases from V and 6 bases from J, with 12 bases between. The DNA of the CDR3 is TGTGCCAGCAGTTCCCCCACTAGCAATGAGCAGTTCTTC. Protein product: CASSSPTSNEQFF.

This chain links TRBV2 with TRBJ2-2; D may correspond to TRBD1 or TRBD2 (5 bases each). Per the germline V gene, CDR1 is SNHLY and CDR2 is FYNNEI. The germline V and J ends were trimmed by 5 bases and 4 bases, with 11 bases remaining between them. The CDR3 consists of 14 residues. CDR3 sequence (DNA): TGTGCCAGCAGTCCCGGGACCTTCACCGGGGAGCTGTTTTTT. It yields the protein CASSPGTFTGELFF.

This sequence joins TRBV6-2 or TRBV6-3 and TRBJ2-2; the D gene is possibly TRBD2 (5 bases). V gave up 5 bases and J gave up 7 bases, with 20 bases separating them. CDR3 length: 16 amino acids. The germline gives CDR1 MNHEY, CDR2 SVGEGT. The chain's CDR3 is CASSRGRRTGFGELFF. CDR3 sequence (DNA): TGTGCCAGCAGTCGAGGACGGAGGACCGGTTTCGGGGAGCTGTTTTTT.

The rearrangement links TRBV9 to TRBJ2-7; 11 bases fit TRBD1. After removal of 4 bases from V and 7 bases from J, the junction contained 10 bases not matched to a gene. The length of the CDR3 is 15 residues. Germline V CDR1 and CDR2: SGDLS, YYNGEE. Here the CDR3 DNA reads TGTGCCAGCAGCCCCTCCGGACAGGGGGCGGGAGAGCAGTACTTC. This sequence encodes CASSPSGQGAGEQYF.

This clone was seen a few times. The rearrangement links TRBV5-6 to TRBJ2-7, with 7 positions matching TRBD2. The germline V gene has CDR1 SGHDT and CDR2 YYEEEE. V was pared by 1 base and J by 4 bases, with 14 bases of the junction left unmatched. This CDR3 region has 17 residues. The CDR3 loop is CASSLRRGAGEQYEQYF. The CDR3 nucleotides read TGTGCCAGCAGCTTGAGGCGGGGTGCGGGAGAACAATACGAGCAGTACTTC.

The chain combines TRBV27 with TRBJ2-7; weak D call: TRBD1 (6 bases). This CDR3 is 15 amino acids long. In germline, CDR1 is MNHEY, CDR2 SMNVEV (reference sequence). Trimming took off 2 bases at V and 0 bases at J, with 11 bases between the two ends. The CDR3, as DNA: TGTGCCAGCAGTTTAACAGGACAGAGCTCCTACGAGCAGTACTTC. Translated, it gives CASSLTGQSSYEQYF.

The J gene is TRBJ2-1, the V gene TRBV4-1; D could derive from TRBD1 or TRBD2 (7 bases each). Germline values: CDR1 MGHRA, CDR2 YSYEKL. V gave up 6 bases and J gave up 5 bases, with 26 bases separating them. The CDR3 sequence is 18 residues long. CDR3 sequence: CASSPQGSRLAAHNEQFF. The CDR3 DNA is TGCGCCAGCAGTCCACAGGGGAGCAGGCTAGCGGCTCACAATGAGCAGTTCTTC.

J is TRBJ1-2 and V is TRBV2; 10 nucleotides agree with TRBD1. The J segment lost 6 bases and the V segment lost 4 bases, leaving 5 bases of the junction unmatched. This CDR3 comprises 14 residues. The germline V gene has CDR1 SNHLY and CDR2 FYNNEI. The CDR3 nucleotides are TGTGCCAGCAGTGTATACGGGACAGGGGATGGCTACACCTTC. Its protein is CASSVYGTGDGYTF.

This chain connects TRBV6-5 to TRBJ1-6; maybe TRBD1 (6 bases). Germline V lookup: CDR1 MNHEY, CDR2 SVGAGI. The V end lost 2 bases, the J end lost 9 bases, and 17 bases lay between the germline ends. CDR3 size: 16 residues. The CDR3 sequence: CASSYRVTGAFSPLHF. The CDR3 DNA is TGTGCCAGCAGTTACCGAGTGACAGGCGCCTTTTCACCCCTCCACTTT.

This rearrangement joins TRBV9 to TRBJ1-2; 10 nucleotides agree with TRBD1. V lost 0 bases and J lost 3; bases outside the gene matches: 2. From germline, CDR1 is SGDLS and CDR2 YYNGEE. The CDR3 has 15 amino acids. The CDR3 region is CASSVGGTGDYGYTF. In nucleotides, the CDR3 is TGTGCCAGCAGCGTAGGGGGGACAGGGGACTATGGCTACACCTTC. The full variable domain, in which reference TRBV9 and TRBJ1-2 provide the parts outside the CDR3, is DSGVTQTPKHLITATGQRVTLRCSPRSGDLSVYWYQQSLDQGLQFLIQYYNGEERAKGNILERFSAQQFPDLHSELNLSSLELGDSALYFCASSVGGTGDYGYTFGSGTRLTVV.

The sample holds a few counts of this clone. This chain uses TRBV4-1 with TRBJ1-2; no clear D gene. The CDR3 length is 14 residues. Germline CDR1 and CDR2: MGHRA and YSYEKL. Deletions cut 0 bases from V and 9 bases from J, with 14 bases between. CDR3 sequence reads: CASSQDRGIPSYTF. In DNA, the CDR3 is TGCGCCAGCAGCCAAGATCGAGGTATCCCCAGCTACACCTTC.

The chain couples TRBV14 to TRBJ1-2; D is possibly TRBD1 (5 bases). Trimming removed 4 bases at V and 12 bases at J, with 18 bases between. The CDR3 has 13 residues. Looked up from germline, CDR1 is SGHDN and CDR2 is FVKESK. For the CDR3, the DNA is TGTGCCAGCAGCCTTTTTATCCGGGACCCCCACACCTTC. Translation: CASSLFIRDPHTF.

This clone was counted between two and nine times. J is TRBJ1-5 and V is TRBV6-2 or TRBV6-3; tentatively, D is TRBD1 (6 bases). CDR3 length: 14 amino acids. Germline CDR1 reads MNHEY; CDR2 reads SVGEGT. The ends were cut back, 5 bases at V and 2 bases at J, with 10 bases in the middle. CDR3 in DNA: TGTGCCAGCAGTCGTAACAGGGGCAATCAGCCCCAGCATTTT. Protein: CASSRNRGNQPQHF.

V gene TRBV5-1 combines with J gene TRBJ1-4; 10 nucleotides agree with TRBD1. Germline V gene data show CDR1 as SGHRS and CDR2 as YFSETQ. After removal of 3 bases from V and 7 bases from J, the junction contained 6 bases not matched to a gene. This CDR3 region has 15 residues. CDR3 sequence: CASSSTGGLGEKLFF. CDR3 coding DNA: TGCGCCAGCAGCTCGACAGGGGGCCTTGGTGAAAAACTGTTTTTT.

This clone was detected a few times. This chain links TRBV27 with TRBJ1-5, with D perhaps TRBD1 (6 bases). Per germline, CDR1 MNHEY and CDR2 SMNVEV (reference sequence). CDR3 length: 16 amino acids. V was shortened by 6 bases and J by 1 base, with 16 bases between the two germline ends. The CDR3 DNA is TGTGCCAGCAGCCGAACAGGGAAGGCGAGCAATCAGCCCCAGCATTTT. This translates into CASSRTGKASNQPQHF.